This TCR beta chain emerged from a study of cytomegalovirus exposure and HLA in healthy donors. Study in general: Samples from HLA-typed donors yielded 85 million to 95 million unique TCRs in an early data release. Study results and caveats: Using a false discovery rate of 0.05, a later analysis showed that 16,951 TCR beta sequences were associated with HLA alleles.

Trimming left V 6 bases short and J 7 bases short, with 19 bases between. The CDR3 is 15 amino acids. CDR1 KGHSH and CDR2 LQKENI come from the germline V gene. At sampling all donors were nominally healthy, likely with unrecorded immune exposures. The primer mix had 60 Vbeta and 13 Jbeta primers. Libraries were prepared by immunoSEQ multiplex PCR; TCRdb keeps only in-frame clonotypes and omits some of them. The sample yields 150,000 to 200,000 clones, approximately 79% seen once. Regarding this clone: Its antigen is currently unknown.

The receptor was derived from a man between 40 and 49 years old in good health and CMV-seropositive. Sample: PBMCs. The chain couples TRBV18 to TRBJ2-1, with D perhaps matching TRBD2 (6 bases). The chain's CDR3 is CASSHPGVVGNEQFF. In DNA, the CDR3 is TGTGCCAGCTCCCATCCGGGAGTGGTAGGTAATGAGCAGTTCTTC.